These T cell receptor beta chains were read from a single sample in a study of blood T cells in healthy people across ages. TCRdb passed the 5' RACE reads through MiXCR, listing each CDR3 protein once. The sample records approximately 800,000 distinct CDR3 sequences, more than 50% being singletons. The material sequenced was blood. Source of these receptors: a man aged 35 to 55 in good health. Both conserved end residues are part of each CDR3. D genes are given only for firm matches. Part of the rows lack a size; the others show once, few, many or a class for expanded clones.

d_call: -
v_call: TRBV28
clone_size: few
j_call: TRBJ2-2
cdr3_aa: CASSVGGNTGELFF
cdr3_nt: TGTGCCAGCAGCGTCGGAGGGAACACCGGGGAGCTGTTTTTT

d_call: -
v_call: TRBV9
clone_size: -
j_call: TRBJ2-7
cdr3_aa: CASSVGSGYSYEQYF
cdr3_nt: TGTGCCAGCAGCGTAGGCAGCGGGTATTCCTACGAGCAGTACTTC

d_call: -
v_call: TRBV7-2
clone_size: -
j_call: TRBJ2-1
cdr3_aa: CASRYSPYNNEQFF
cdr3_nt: TGTGCCAGCAGATACAGTCCTTATAACAATGAGCAGTTCTTC

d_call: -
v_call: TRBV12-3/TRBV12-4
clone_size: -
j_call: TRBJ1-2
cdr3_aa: CASSPTGSGYTF
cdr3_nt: TGTGCCAGCAGTCCCACAGGATCTGGCTACACCTTC

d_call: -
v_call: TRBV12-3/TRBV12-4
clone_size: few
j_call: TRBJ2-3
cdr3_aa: CASSQAPDTQYF
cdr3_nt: TGTGCCAGCAGCCAGGCCCCAGATACGCAGTATTTT

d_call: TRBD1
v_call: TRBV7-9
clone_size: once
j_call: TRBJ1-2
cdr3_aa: CASSSRGGAGQGDGYTF
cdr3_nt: TGTGCCAGCAGCTCTCGGGGGGGTGCGGGACAGGGCGATGGCTACACCTTC

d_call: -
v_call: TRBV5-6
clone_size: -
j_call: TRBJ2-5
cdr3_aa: CASSLGSKFGEQYF
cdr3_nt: TGTGCCAGCAGCTTAGGTTCTAAATTCGGTGAGCAGTACTTC

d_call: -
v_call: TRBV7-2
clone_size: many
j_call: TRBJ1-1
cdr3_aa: CASSLNGPGNTEAFF
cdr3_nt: TGTGCCAGCAGCCTAAACGGCCCGGGGAACACTGAAGCTTTCTTT

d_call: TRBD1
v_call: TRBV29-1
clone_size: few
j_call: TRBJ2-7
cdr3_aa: CSVTGQGAAYEQYF
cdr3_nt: TGCAGCGTCACGGGACAGGGGGCGGCCTACGAGCAGTACTTC

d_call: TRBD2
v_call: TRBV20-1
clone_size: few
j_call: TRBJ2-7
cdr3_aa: CSARGSGSYEQYF
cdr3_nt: TGCAGTGCTAGAGGTAGCGGGAGTTACGAGCAGTACTTC

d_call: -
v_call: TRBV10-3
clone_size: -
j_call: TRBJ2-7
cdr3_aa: CAISESGDYEQYF
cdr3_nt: TGTGCCATCAGTGAGAGCGGTGACTACGAGCAGTACTTC

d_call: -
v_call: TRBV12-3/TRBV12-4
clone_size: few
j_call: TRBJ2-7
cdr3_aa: CASSLLEYEQYF
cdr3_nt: TGTGCCAGCAGTTTGTTAGAATACGAGCAGTACTTC

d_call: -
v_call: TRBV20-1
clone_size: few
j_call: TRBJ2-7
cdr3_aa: CSATTGYEQYF
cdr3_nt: TGCAGTGCTACCACCGGCTACGAGCAGTACTTC

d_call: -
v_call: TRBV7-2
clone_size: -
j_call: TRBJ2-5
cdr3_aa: CASSSGTSRRETQYF
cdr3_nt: TGTGCCAGCAGCTCCGGGACTTCTCGCAGGGAGACCCAGTACTTC

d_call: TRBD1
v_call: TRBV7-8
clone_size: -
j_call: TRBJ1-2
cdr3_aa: CASSFQTGDPLSDGYTF
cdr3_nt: TGTGCCAGCAGCTTCCAGACAGGGGACCCACTTAGCGATGGCTACACCTTC

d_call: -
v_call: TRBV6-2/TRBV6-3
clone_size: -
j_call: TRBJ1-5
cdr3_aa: CASSWTTSNQPQHF
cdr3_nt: TGTGCCAGCAGTTGGACAACTAGCAATCAGCCCCAGCATTTT

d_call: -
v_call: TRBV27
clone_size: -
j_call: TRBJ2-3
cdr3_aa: CTSCLQDSSTDTQYF
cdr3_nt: TGTACCAGCTGCCTACAGGACTCCAGCACAGACACGCAGTATTTT

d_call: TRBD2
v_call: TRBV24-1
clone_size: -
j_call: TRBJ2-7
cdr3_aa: CATSSGLAGYYNEQYF
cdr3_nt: TGTGCCACCAGCTCCGGACTAGCGGGTTACTACAATGAGCAGTACTTC

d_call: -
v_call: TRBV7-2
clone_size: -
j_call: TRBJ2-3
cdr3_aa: CASNPWMGGGDTQYF
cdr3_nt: TGTGCCAGCAACCCTTGGATGGGGGGCGGAGATACGCAGTATTTT

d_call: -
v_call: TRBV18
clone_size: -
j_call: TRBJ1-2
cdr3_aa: CASSRPAENDYGYTF
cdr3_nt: TGTGCCAGCTCACGCCCCGCGGAGAACGACTATGGCTACACCTTC

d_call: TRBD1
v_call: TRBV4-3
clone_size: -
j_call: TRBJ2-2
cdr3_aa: CASQEDRGIGELFF
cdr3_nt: TGCGCCAGCCAAGAGGACAGGGGGATCGGGGAGCTGTTTTTT

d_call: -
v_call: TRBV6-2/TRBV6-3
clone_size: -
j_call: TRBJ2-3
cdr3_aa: CASSYSPGQGNTDTQYF
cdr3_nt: TGTGCCAGCAGTTACTCACCGGGACAAGGGAACACAGATACGCAGTATTTT